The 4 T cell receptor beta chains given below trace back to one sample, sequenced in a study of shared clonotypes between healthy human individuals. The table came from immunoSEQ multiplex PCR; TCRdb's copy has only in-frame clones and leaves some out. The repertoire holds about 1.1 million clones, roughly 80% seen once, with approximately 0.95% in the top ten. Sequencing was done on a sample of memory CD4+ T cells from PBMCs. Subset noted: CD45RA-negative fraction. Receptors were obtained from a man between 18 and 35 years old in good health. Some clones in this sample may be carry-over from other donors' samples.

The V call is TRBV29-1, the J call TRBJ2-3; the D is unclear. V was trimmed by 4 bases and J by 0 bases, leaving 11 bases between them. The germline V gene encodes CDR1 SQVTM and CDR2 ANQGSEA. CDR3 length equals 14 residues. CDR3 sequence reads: CSVARRLSTDTQYF. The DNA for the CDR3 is TGCAGCGTTGCCCGGCGGTTGAGCACAGATACGCAGTATTTT.

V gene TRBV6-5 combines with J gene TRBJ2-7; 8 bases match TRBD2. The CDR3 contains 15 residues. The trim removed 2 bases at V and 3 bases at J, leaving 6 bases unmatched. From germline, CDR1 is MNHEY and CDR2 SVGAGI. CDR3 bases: TGTGCCAGCAGTTACGGGTTTACTAGCGGCTACGAGCAGTACTTC. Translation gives CASSYGFTSGYEQYF.

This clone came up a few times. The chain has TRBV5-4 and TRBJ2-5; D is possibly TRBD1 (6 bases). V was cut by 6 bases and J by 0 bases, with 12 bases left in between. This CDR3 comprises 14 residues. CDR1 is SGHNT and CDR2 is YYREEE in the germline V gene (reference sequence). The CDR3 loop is CASNERGNQETQYF. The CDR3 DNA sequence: TGTGCCAGCAACGAAAGGGGGAACCAAGAGACCCAGTACTTC. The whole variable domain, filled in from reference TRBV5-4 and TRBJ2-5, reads ETGVTQSPTHLIKTRGQQVTLRCSSQSGHNTVSWYQQALGQGPQFIFQYYREEENGRGNFPPRFSGLQFPNYSSELNVNALELDDSALYLCASNERGNQETQYFGPGTRLLVL.

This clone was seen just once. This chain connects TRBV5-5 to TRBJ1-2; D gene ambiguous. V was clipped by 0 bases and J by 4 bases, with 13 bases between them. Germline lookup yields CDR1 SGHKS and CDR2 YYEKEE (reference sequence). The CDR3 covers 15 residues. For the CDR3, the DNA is TGTGCCAGCAGCTTGGCCGGTACTGAGAGCTATGGCTACACCTTC. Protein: CASSLAGTESYGYTF.